The 21 T cell receptor beta chains reported below all come from one sample, sequenced in a study of T cell responses to AZD1222 COVID-19 vaccine. TCRdb keeps only in-frame clones here, not all; method: immunoSEQ multiplex PCR. The sample contains more than 100,000 clones, approximately 94% of which appear only once. Source: peripheral blood, taken 28 days after the second AZD1222 dose. The origin of the receptors is an adult who received the AZD1222 COVID-19 vaccine.

The chain couples TRBV18 to TRBJ1-4; D unresolved. CDR3 length: 15 residues. Germline loops: CDR1 KGHSH, CDR2 LQKENI. V was pared by 0 bases and J by 0 bases, with 5 bases between. The DNA for the CDR3 is TGTGCCAGCTCACCACCGGGTACAACTAATGAAAAACTGTTTTTT. This translates into CASSPPGTTNEKLFF.

By sample share, this clone is medium-sized. The chain has TRBV4-3 and TRBJ2-3; TRBD1 aligns across 8 bases. The CDR3 sequence is 15 residues long. Germline trimming cut 4 bases from V and 0 bases from J; bases unmatched to any gene: 3. Germline V gene sequence: CDR1 LGHNA, CDR2 YSLEER. The CDR3 DNA is TGCGCCAGCAGCCGCGGACAGGGCAGCACAGATACGCAGTATTTT. It codes for CASSRGQGSTDTQYF.

The rearrangement uses TRBV7-2 and TRBJ1-1, with a possible D match to TRBD1 (6 bases). The V gene lost 5 bases and the J gene lost 2 bases, with 15 bases spanning the gap. Germline-derived CDR1 and CDR2 are SGHTA and FQGNSA. The CDR3 is 15 residues long. The CDR3 DNA is TGTGCCAGCAGCCTGCGAACACAGGGAAACACTGAAGCTTTCTTT. Translated: CASSLRTQGNTEAFF.

This clone occurred once. J is TRBJ2-5 and V is TRBV2, with D maybe TRBD1 (5 bases). The CDR3 runs 14 residues. V was shortened by 2 bases and J by 1 base, with 8 bases between the two germline ends. Germline CDR1 and CDR2: SNHLY and FYNNEI. The CDR3 loop is CASSELGVQETQYF. CDR3 in DNA: TGTGCCAGCAGTGAACTAGGGGTCCAAGAGACCCAGTACTTC.

The rearrangement joins TRBV12-3 or TRBV12-4 to TRBJ2-5; no clear D. Trimming removed 2 bases at V and 4 bases at J, with 2 bases between. The CDR3 is 11 residues long. Here the CDR3 reads CASSLTETQYF. The DNA of the CDR3 is TGTGCCAGCAGTTTAACAGAGACCCAGTACTTC.

The rearrangement joins TRBV10-3 to TRBJ1-1; D uncertain. V lost 8 bases and J lost 0, with 13 bases in between. The CDR3 runs to 14 residues. Germline CDR1 and CDR2: ENHRY and SYGVKD. The CDR3, as DNA: TGTGCCATCTCCCAGCGGGGAGTGAACACTGAAGCTTTCTTT. Protein product: CAISQRGVNTEAFF.

The genes are TRBV7-8 and TRBJ1-6; D is uncertain. V gave up 2 bases and J gave up 11 bases, with 16 bases separating them. CDR3 length equals 15 residues. Looked up from germline, CDR1 is SGHVS and CDR2 is FQNEAQ. Written as DNA, the CDR3 is TGTGCCAGCAGCTTATCTCAAGGGTCAGAAACACCCCTCCACTTT. This encodes CASSLSQGSETPLHF.

This chain connects TRBV12-5 to TRBJ2-3; the D gene is possibly TRBD1 (6 bases). Germline V CDR1 and CDR2: LGHNT, FRNRAP. CDR3 length: 14 residues. Trimming left V 1 base short and J 8 bases short, with 13 bases between. CDR3: CASGLASDRPTQYF. CDR3 DNA: TGTGCTAGTGGTTTGGCCTCGGACAGACCTACGCAGTATTTT.

The CDR3 DNA sequence: TGTGCCAGCAGCTTAGGGCGCGGGAGAGGGTACGAGCAGTACTTC. It specifies CASSLGRGRGYEQYF. The rearrangement links TRBV7-3 to TRBJ2-7, with 7 nucleotides matching TRBD2. CDR3 length equals 15 residues. The germline gives CDR1 SGHTA, CDR2 FQGTGA. With V trimmed by 2 bases and J by 4 bases, 8 bases remained unmatched.

CDR3 DNA sequence: TGTGCCAGCTCATCCGGGACAGGGGACTTCTACGAGCAGTACTTC. Its protein product is CASSSGTGDFYEQYF. V usage is TRBV18 and J usage is TRBJ2-7; 10 nucleotides agree with TRBD1. Germline CDR1 reads KGHSH; CDR2 reads LQKENI. The ends lost 5 bases at V and 3 bases at J; junction bases unmatched: 7. CDR3 length: 15 amino acids.

V gene TRBV6-5 combines with J gene TRBJ1-3; maybe TRBD1 (5 bases). Trimming removed 7 bases from V and 7 bases from J, with 20 bases in between. Per the germline V gene, CDR1 is MNHEY and CDR2 is SVGAGI. The CDR3 is 15 residues long. The CDR3 DNA reads TGTGCCAGCATCTTAAGGGGTGGTTTAGGGAACACCATATATTTT. Its translation is CASILRGGLGNTIYF.

This clone was recorded once. The rearrangement joins TRBV6-2 or TRBV6-3 to TRBJ2-7, with D possibly TRBD2 on 6 matching bases. Deletions cut 0 bases from V and 6 bases from J, with 12 bases between. Germline loops: CDR1 MNHEY, CDR2 SVGEGT. The CDR3 runs to 14 residues. CDR3 DNA sequence: TGTGCCAGCAGTTACTCGGGAGGATCGGGCGAGCAGTACTTC. Encoded protein: CASSYSGGSGEQYF.

CDR3 nucleotide sequence: TGTGCCATCAGTGTCGGAGGGAACTCTGGAAACACCATATATTTT. As protein: CAISVGGNSGNTIYF. The rearrangement uses TRBV10-3 and TRBJ1-3; no definite D call. Germline CDR1 ENHRY, CDR2 SYGVKD. CDR3 length equals 15 residues. V was trimmed by 4 bases and J by 0 bases, leaving 10 bases between them.

The chain is built from TRBV4-3 and TRBJ2-3; TRBD1 or TRBD2 may be the D gene (5 bases each). The CDR3 is 15 amino acids. Germline values: CDR1 LGHNA, CDR2 YSLEER. Trimming left V 3 bases short and J 2 bases short, with 12 bases between. Written as DNA, the CDR3 is TGCGCCAGCAGCCAGGGCGTGGGGGACACAGATACGCAGTATTTT. As protein: CASSQGVGDTDTQYF.

The chain employs TRBV19 and TRBJ1-1, with D tentatively TRBD1 (6 bases). CDR1 is LNHDA and CDR2 is SQIVND in the germline V gene (reference sequence). CDR3 length equals 12 residues. V was shortened by 4 bases and J by 11 bases, with 14 bases between the two germline ends. CDR3 protein: CASSTSPGAAFF. In nucleotides, the CDR3 is TGTGCCAGTAGTACTTCCCCAGGGGCGGCTTTCTTT.

The J gene is TRBJ2-3, the V gene TRBV7-9; 9 bases are shared with TRBD1. The CDR3 has 20 residues. Germline V gene lookup returns CDR1 SEHNR and CDR2 FQNEAQ (reference sequence). Losses at the gene ends were 5 bases for V and 1 base for J; bases not matched to a gene: 19. In nucleotides, the CDR3 is TGTGCCAGCAGCACCGATCCGGGACAGGGACTTGGGTTCCGCACAGATACGCAGTATTTT. Translating gives CASSTDPGQGLGFRTDTQYF.

The chain combines TRBV2 with TRBJ1-6, with D hard to call. V lost 6 bases and J lost 5, with 14 bases in between. Per germline, CDR1 SNHLY and CDR2 FYNNEI. The CDR3 extends over 15 amino acids. CDR3 sequence: CASRNSYRNNSPLHF. The CDR3 nucleotides are TGTGCCAGCAGAAATTCTTACAGAAATAATTCACCCCTCCACTTT.

This chain links TRBV6-2 or TRBV6-3 with TRBJ2-7; 9 bases are shared with TRBD1. The CDR3 spans 15 residues. Germline V gene sequence: CDR1 MNHEY, CDR2 SVGEGT. V lost 3 bases and J lost 4; bases outside the gene matches: 7. The CDR3 spells CASSYTGTGKYEQYF. The CDR3 nucleotides read TGTGCCAGCAGTTATACCGGGACAGGGAAGTACGAGCAGTACTTC.

Only a few counts were recorded for this clone. V and J are TRBV10-3 and TRBJ1-1; 7 bases agree with TRBD1. The CDR3 runs to 13 residues. V was pared by 10 bases and J by 1 base, with 6 bases of the junction left unmatched. CDR1 and CDR2 from the germline V gene are ENHRY and SYGVKD. CDR3 amino acids: CATKGTANTEAFF. CDR3 coding DNA: TGTGCCACAAAAGGGACAGCGAACACTGAAGCTTTCTTT.

The count of this clone is one. The chain recombines TRBV15 with TRBJ1-2; TRBD1 agrees at 9 bases. V lost 1 base and J lost 4; bases outside the gene matches: 7. The CDR3 is made up of 16 amino acids. Germline lookup yields CDR1 LNHNV and CDR2 YYDKDF (reference sequence). CDR3 region: CATSRVAGTGIYGYTF. The CDR3 DNA reads as TGTGCCACCAGCAGAGTAGCCGGGACAGGGATCTATGGCTACACCTTC.

This chain connects TRBV27 to TRBJ2-2, with D hard to call. The CDR3 covers 15 residues. V was pared by 2 bases and J by 0 bases, with 7 bases between. The germline V gene encodes CDR1 MNHEY and CDR2 SMNVEV (reference sequence). The CDR3 here is CASSLQGSNTGELFF. The CDR3 DNA follows: TGTGCCAGCAGTTTACAAGGATCGAACACCGGGGAGCTGTTTTTT.